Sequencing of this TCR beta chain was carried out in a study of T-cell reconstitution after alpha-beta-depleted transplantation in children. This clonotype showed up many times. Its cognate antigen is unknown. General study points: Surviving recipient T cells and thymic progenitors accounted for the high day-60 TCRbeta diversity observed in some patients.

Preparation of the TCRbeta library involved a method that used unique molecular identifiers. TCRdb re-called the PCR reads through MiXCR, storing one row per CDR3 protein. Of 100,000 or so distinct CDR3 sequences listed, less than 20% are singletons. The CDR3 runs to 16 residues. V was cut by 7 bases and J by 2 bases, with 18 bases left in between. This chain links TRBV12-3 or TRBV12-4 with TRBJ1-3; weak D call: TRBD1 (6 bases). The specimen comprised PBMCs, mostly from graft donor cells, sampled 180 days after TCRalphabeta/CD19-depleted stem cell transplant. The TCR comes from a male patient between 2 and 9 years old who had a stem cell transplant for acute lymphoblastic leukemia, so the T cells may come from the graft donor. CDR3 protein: CASIPQGTIPGNTIYF. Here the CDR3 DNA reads TGTGCCAGCATTCCACAGGGCACCATCCCTGGAAACACCATATATTTT.